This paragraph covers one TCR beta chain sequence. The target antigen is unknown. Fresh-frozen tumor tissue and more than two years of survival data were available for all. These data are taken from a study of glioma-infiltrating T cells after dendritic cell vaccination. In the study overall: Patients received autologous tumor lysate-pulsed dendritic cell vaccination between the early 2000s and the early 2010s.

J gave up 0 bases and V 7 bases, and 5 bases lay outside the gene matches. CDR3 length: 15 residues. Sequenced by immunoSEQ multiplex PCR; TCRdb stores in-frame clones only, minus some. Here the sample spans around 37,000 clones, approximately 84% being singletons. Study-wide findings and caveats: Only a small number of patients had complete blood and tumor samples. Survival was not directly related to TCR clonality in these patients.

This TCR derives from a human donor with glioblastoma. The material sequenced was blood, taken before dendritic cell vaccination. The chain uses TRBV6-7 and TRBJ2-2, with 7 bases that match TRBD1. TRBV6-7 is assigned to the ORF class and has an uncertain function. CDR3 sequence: CASNGTDANTGELFF. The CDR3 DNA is TGTGCCAGCAATGGGACAGACGCGAACACCGGGGAGCTGTTTTTT.